A single sample is the source of the 20 T cell receptor beta chains below, sequenced in a study of vaccination effects on CD4 cells after COVID-19. Method: immunoSEQ multiplex PCR; TCRdb's copy keeps in-frame clones and lacks some. Among just under 75,000 clones listed, 65% to 75% were seen once. Sequencing in the ViraFEST assay came after antigen-specific CD4+ T cells had been expanded with viral peptide pools, which were used to stimulate PBMC. Isolation of CD4+ T cells took place after 10 days of culture. Vaccine recipients, nucleocapsid antibody negative, had no prior SARS-CoV-2 infection. Their recognized antigens are unknown. This specimen was CD4+ T cells from PBMCs cultured with HCoV-NL63 spike peptides, taken before COVID-19 vaccination. All receptors derive from a human donor who received a COVID-19 vaccine.

The chain recombines TRBV19 with TRBJ1-2; 7 nucleotides match TRBD1. Trimming removed 3 bases from V and 4 bases from J; junction bases left unmatched: 5. The CDR3 has 14 amino acids. Germline CDR1 is LNHDA and CDR2 is SQIVND (reference sequence). The CDR3: CASSIPRDSYGYTF. The CDR3 DNA follows: TGTGCCAGTAGTATCCCCCGGGACAGCTATGGCTACACCTTC. The variable domain in full, with the rest retrieved from reference TRBV19 and TRBJ1-2, is DGGITQSPKYLFRKEGQNVTLSCEQNLNHDAMYWYRQDPGQGLRLIYYSQIVNDFQKGDIAEGYSVSREKKESFPLTVTSAQKNPTAFYLCASSIPRDSYGYTFGSGTRLTVV.

This clone was counted between two and nine times. The J gene is TRBJ2-2, the V gene TRBV15; D call uncertain. The germline gives CDR1 LNHNV, CDR2 YYDKDF (reference sequence). V gave up 6 bases and J gave up 11 bases, with 19 bases separating them. The length of the CDR3 is 14 residues. The CDR3 region is CATRGRRTNGELFF. The CDR3 nucleotides read TGTGCCACCAGGGGCCGAAGGACGAACGGCGAGCTGTTTTTT.

The chain carries TRBV2 and TRBJ2-3; D is perhaps TRBD1 or TRBD2 (7 bases each). Trimming removed 2 bases at V and 1 base at J, with 25 bases between. The CDR3 extends over 20 amino acids. From germline, CDR1 is SNHLY and CDR2 FYNNEI. CDR3 sequence: CASSEFLGTARGRGTDTQYF. For the CDR3, the DNA is TGTGCCAGCAGTGAATTTCTTGGGACAGCGCGGGGGAGAGGCACAGATACGCAGTATTTT.

The chain employs TRBV24-1 and TRBJ2-5; TRBD1 matches at 9 bases. This CDR3 region has 16 residues. From germline, CDR1 is KGHDR and CDR2 SFDVKD. The ends lost 4 bases at V and 5 bases at J; junction bases unmatched: 10. In DNA form, the CDR3 reads TGTGCCACCAGTGAAACCCGGACAGGGGCACGGGAGACCCAGTACTTC. Its protein product is CATSETRTGARETQYF.

This sequence joins TRBV7-3 and TRBJ2-2, with 7 bases aligning to TRBD2. CDR3 length equals 14 residues. V lost 7 bases to trimming and J lost 3 bases; unmatched junction nucleotides: 5. Germline lookup yields CDR1 SGHTA and CDR2 FQGTGA. The DNA for the CDR3 is TGTGCCAGCAAACGGGACTACGACACCGGGGAGCTGTTTTTT. Protein: CASKRDYDTGELFF.

The chain joins TRBV19 to TRBJ2-7, with TRBD1 matching 7 bases. Per the germline V gene, CDR1 is LNHDA and CDR2 is SQIVND (reference sequence). This CDR3 is built from 15 residues. V lost 5 bases and J lost 3; bases outside the gene matches: 10. This CDR3 reads CASSVRFRGFYEQYF. The CDR3 region has the DNA TGTGCCAGTAGTGTCAGATTCAGGGGGTTCTACGAGCAGTACTTC.

The V and J genes are TRBV30 and TRBJ2-3; possibly TRBD1 for D (6 bases). The CDR3 is made up of 17 amino acids. Germline CDR1 and CDR2: GTSNPN and SVGIG (reference sequence). V lost 0 bases, J lost 5 bases, and 21 bases lay in between. The CDR3 protein is CAWSVLLGGRGGDTQYF. Here the CDR3 DNA reads TGTGCCTGGAGTGTACTTCTGGGTGGCAGGGGTGGAGATACGCAGTATTTT. Full variable domain (remainder filled in from reference TRBV30 and TRBJ2-3): SQTIHQWPATLVQPVGSPLSLECTVEGTSNPNLYWYRQAAGRGLQLLFYSVGIGQISSEVPQNLSASRPQDRQFILSSKKLLLSDSGFYLCAWSVLLGGRGGDTQYFGPGTRLTVL.

The chain couples TRBV6-6 to TRBJ2-3, with D perhaps TRBD2 (5 bases). Germline loops: CDR1 MNHNY, CDR2 SVGAGI (reference sequence). Deletions cut 6 bases from V and 5 bases from J, with 18 bases between. This CDR3 spans 15 amino acids. The CDR3 sequence is CASRDSVGVGDTQYF. CDR3 in DNA: TGTGCCAGCAGAGACTCGGTCGGGGTGGGAGATACGCAGTATTTT.

This clone has only a few counts. This chain links TRBV7-9 with TRBJ2-7, with D unclear. This CDR3 is 12 amino acids long. V shed 1 base and J shed 5 bases, with 6 bases lying between them. Germline assignment: CDR1 SEHNR and CDR2 FQNEAQ (reference sequence). The CDR3 bases are TGTGCCAGCAGCTTAGTGGGCGACGAGCAGTACGTC. As protein: CASSLVGDEQYV.

This clone came up a few times. J is TRBJ2-3 and V is TRBV19; weak D call: TRBD2 (6 bases). V gave up 9 bases and J gave up 6 bases, with 16 bases separating them. Germline lookup yields CDR1 LNHDA and CDR2 SQIVND (reference sequence). There are 13 residues in the CDR3. CDR3 DNA: TGTGCCAGCTCCCGATACAGCGGGGATACGCAGTATTTT. This codes for CASSRYSGDTQYF.

This clone was seen more than once but under ten times. This chain connects TRBV18 to TRBJ1-5; 8 bases match TRBD1. The CDR3 contains 16 residues. V was clipped by 3 bases and J by 1 base; unmatched bases: 5. Germline CDR1 and CDR2: KGHSH and LQKENI. The CDR3, as DNA: TGTGCCAGCTCACCTCAGGGGGCTGGCAGCAATCAGCCCCAGCATTTT. It encodes CASSPQGAGSNQPQHF.

The V and J genes are TRBV6-5 and TRBJ1-5; D is uncertain. This CDR3 has 15 residues. Germline CDR1 reads MNHEY; CDR2 reads SVGAGI. The germline V and J ends were trimmed by 5 bases and 1 base, with 12 bases remaining between them. The CDR3 loop reads CASSRVHGSNQPQHF. CDR3 nucleotide sequence: TGTGCCAGCAGTAGGGTGCATGGGAGCAATCAGCCCCAGCATTTT.

This clone was seen more than once but under ten times. The rearrangement uses TRBV24-1 and TRBJ1-4; D is undetermined. The CDR3 contains 14 residues. V was pared by 5 bases and J by 3 bases, with 9 bases between. Germline V gives CDR1 KGHDR, CDR2 SFDVKD. CDR3 DNA: TGTGCCACCAGTGTCGGTGAACCTAATGAAAAACTGTTTTTT. Translated: CATSVGEPNEKLFF.

Here the CDR3 reads CASSGGQGRTDTQYF. The CDR3 region has the DNA TGCGCCAGCAGCGGCGGACAGGGCCGCACAGATACGCAGTATTTT. This rearrangement joins TRBV5-1 to TRBJ2-3; TRBD1 matches 8 bases. This CDR3 region has 15 residues. Germline V CDR1 and CDR2: SGHRS, YFSETQ. The trim removed 4 bases at V and 1 base at J, leaving 5 bases unmatched.

The chain has TRBV28 and TRBJ1-4, with D maybe TRBD1 (5 bases). The CDR3 has 15 residues. Germline lookup yields CDR1 MDHEN and CDR2 SYDVKM. Trimming removed 2 bases from V and 4 bases from J, with 11 bases in between. The CDR3 coding sequence is TGTGCCAGCAGTTTAAGCGCAGGGTATAATGAAAAACTGTTTTTT. Its translation: CASSLSAGYNEKLFF.

The rearrangement uses TRBV7-2 and TRBJ1-4; TRBD1 aligns across 11 bases. CDR3 length: 17 amino acids. CDR1 SGHTA and CDR2 FQGNSA come from the germline V gene. Trimming cost V 4 bases and J 2 bases; bases outside gene matches: 6. The CDR3 DNA is TGTGCCAGCAGCTATGGACAGGGGGCGTTCACTAATGAAAAACTGTTTTTT. Protein sequence: CASSYGQGAFTNEKLFF.

The rearrangement joins TRBV6-6 to TRBJ1-5; D remains ambiguous. V dropped 6 bases and J dropped 4 bases, with 7 bases sitting between them. The CDR3 covers 12 residues. Germline CDR1 and CDR2: MNHNY and SVGAGI (reference sequence). CDR3 nucleotide sequence: TGTGCCAGCAGGGTCCAAAATCAGCCCCAGCATTTT. Protein product: CASRVQNQPQHF.

Relative to its sample, this clone is medium-sized (0.01 to 0.1%). The chain links TRBV2 to TRBJ2-3; possibly TRBD1 or TRBD2 for D (5 bases each). There are 16 residues in the CDR3. Germline CDR1 and CDR2: SNHLY and FYNNEI. V was shortened by 3 bases and J by 2 bases, with 15 bases between the two germline ends. Written as DNA, the CDR3 is TGTGCCAGCAGTGAGACGGGGCTCAGAAACACAGATACGCAGTATTTT. Encoded protein: CASSETGLRNTDTQYF.

The chain is built from TRBV27 and TRBJ1-6; 7 bases line up with TRBD1. Germline trimming cut 4 bases from V and 7 bases from J; bases unmatched to any gene: 1. There are 13 residues in the CDR3. CDR1 and CDR2 (germline): MNHEY, SMNVEV (reference sequence). The CDR3 here is CASSWDRNSPLHF. CDR3 coding DNA: TGTGCCAGCAGTTGGGACAGAAATTCACCCCTCCACTTT.

This chain uses TRBV9 with TRBJ2-1; no clear D gene. Trimming took 1 base from V and 0 from J, leaving 8 bases between them. Germline V gene sequence: CDR1 SGDLS, CDR2 YYNGEE. The CDR3 contains 15 residues. The CDR3 here is CASSVRAGSYNEQFF. The CDR3 DNA sequence: TGTGCCAGCAGCGTACGGGCAGGCTCCTACAATGAGCAGTTCTTC.